This TCR beta chain appears in the sequencing data of a study of T cell repertoires in cytomegalovirus infection. A single record per CDR3 protein comes from TCRdb applying MiXCR to the reads. This table has almost 550,000 distinct CDR3 sequences, about 17% appearing once. Findings and caveats of the study: HLA-C-restricted, CMV-specific TCR beta clonotypes were dominant ex vivo.

CDR1 LGHDT and CDR2 YNNKEL come from the germline V gene (reference sequence). The CDR3 covers 14 residues. Between the trimmed V and J ends, which lost 5 bases and 2 bases, there was a span of 13 bases. This clonotype was seen a handful of times. Its antigen is not identified. The rearrangement joins TRBV3-1 to TRBJ2-7, with D perhaps assigned TRBD1 or TRBD2 (5 bases each). The sample consisted of CD8+ T cells from PBMCs. The source of this sequence is a human donor in good health (CMV status not recorded). Some clones in this sample may be carry-over from other donors' samples. CDR3 sequence: CASSGTSGPYEQYF. CDR3 DNA: TGTGCCAGCAGCGGGACCTCAGGCCCCTACGAGCAGTACTTC.